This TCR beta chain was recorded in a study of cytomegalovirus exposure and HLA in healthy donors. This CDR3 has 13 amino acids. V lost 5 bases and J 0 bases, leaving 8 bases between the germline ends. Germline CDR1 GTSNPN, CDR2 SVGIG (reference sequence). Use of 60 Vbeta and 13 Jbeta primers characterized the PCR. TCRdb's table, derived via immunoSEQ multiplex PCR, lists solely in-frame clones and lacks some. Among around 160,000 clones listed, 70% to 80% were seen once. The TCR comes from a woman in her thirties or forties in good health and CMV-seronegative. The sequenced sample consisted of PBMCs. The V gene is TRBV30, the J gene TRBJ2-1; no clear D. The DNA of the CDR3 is TGTGCCTGGGCCCACGGCTCCTACAATGAGCAGTTCTTC. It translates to CAWAHGSYNEQFF.